The present T cell receptor beta chain was sequenced within a study of blood T cell repertoires in COVID-19. This clone was seen just once. The CDR3 loop spans 16 amino acids. The V end was cut by 1 base, the J end by 5 bases, with 14 bases between. Germline V lookup: CDR1 SGHTA, CDR2 FQGNSA. In the original workflow: Researchers report that nucleated cell counts were estimated from reference gene primer amplification. Using immunoSEQ multiplex PCR, the repertoire was profiled, and TCRdb retains in-frame clones only, with some absent. V and J calls and clone size are given by that table; D and trimming were obtained from the DNA. Seen here are around 81,000 clones, around 81% observed once, and the top ten hold around 3%.

Sequenced material: peripheral blood. This clonotype was obtained from a man aged 45-65 years with acute or convalescent COVID-19. The chain has TRBV7-2 and TRBJ2-2; D ambiguous. The CDR3 reads CASSLDIAVKTGELFF. The CDR3 coding sequence is TGTGCCAGCAGCTTAGACATCGCGGTGAAGACCGGGGAGCTGTTTTTT. Filled out from reference TRBV7-2 and TRBJ2-2, the complete variable domain reads GAGVSQSPSNKVTEKGKDVELRCDPISGHTALYWYRQSLGQGLEFLIYFQGNSAPDKSGLPSDRFSAERTGGSVSTLTIQRTQQEDSAVYLCASSLDIAVKTGELFFGEGSRLTVL.